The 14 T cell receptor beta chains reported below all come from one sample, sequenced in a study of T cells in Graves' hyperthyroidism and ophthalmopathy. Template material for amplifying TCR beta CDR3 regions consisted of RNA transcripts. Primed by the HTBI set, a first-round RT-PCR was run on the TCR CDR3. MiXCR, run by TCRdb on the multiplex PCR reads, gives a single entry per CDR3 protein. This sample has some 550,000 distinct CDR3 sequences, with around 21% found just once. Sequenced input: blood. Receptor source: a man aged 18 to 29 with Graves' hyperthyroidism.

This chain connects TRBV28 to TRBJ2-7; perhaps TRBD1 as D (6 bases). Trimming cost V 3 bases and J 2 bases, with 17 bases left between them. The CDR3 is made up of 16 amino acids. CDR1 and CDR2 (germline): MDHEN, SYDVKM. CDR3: CASSFNPGTTAYEQYF. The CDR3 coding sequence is TGTGCCAGCAGTTTTAACCCTGGGACAACCGCCTACGAGCAGTACTTC. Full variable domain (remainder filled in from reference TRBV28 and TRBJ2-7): DVKVTQSSRYLVKRTGEKVFLECVQDMDHENMFWYRQDPGLGLRLIYFSYDVKMKEKGDIPEGYSVSREKKERFSLILESASTNQTSMYLCASSFNPGTTAYEQYFGPGTRLTVT.

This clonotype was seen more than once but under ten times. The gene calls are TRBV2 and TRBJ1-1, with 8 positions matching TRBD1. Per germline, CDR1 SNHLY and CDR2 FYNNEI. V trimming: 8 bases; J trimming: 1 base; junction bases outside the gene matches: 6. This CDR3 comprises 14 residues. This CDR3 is CASRETGGNTEAFF. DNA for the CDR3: TGTGCCAGCCGGGAAACAGGGGGGAACACTGAAGCTTTCTTT.

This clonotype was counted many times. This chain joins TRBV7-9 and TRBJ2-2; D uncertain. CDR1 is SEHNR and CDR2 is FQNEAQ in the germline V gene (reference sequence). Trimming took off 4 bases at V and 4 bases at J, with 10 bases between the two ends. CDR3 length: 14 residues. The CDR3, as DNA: TGTGCCAGCAGCTCCTCGTTGGCCACCGGGGAGCTGTTTTTT. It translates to CASSSSLATGELFF.

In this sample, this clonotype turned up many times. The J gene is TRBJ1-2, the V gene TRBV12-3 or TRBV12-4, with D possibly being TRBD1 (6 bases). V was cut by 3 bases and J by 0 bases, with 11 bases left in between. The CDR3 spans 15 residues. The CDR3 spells CASSLGDTTNYGYTF. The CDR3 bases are TGTGCCAGCAGTTTGGGGGACACGACTAACTATGGCTACACCTTC.

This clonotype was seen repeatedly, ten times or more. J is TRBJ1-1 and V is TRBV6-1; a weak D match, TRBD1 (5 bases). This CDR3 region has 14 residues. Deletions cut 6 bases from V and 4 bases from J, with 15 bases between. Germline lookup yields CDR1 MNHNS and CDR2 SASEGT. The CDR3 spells CASRRQYQSTEAFF. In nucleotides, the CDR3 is TGTGCCAGCAGAAGACAGTACCAATCCACTGAAGCTTTCTTT.

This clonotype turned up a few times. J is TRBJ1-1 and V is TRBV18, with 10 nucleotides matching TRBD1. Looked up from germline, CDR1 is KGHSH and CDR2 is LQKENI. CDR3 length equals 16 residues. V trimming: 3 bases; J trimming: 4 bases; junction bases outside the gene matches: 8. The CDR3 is CASSPSGTGATTEAFF. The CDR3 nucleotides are TGTGCCAGCTCACCGTCCGGGACAGGGGCTACCACTGAAGCTTTCTTT.

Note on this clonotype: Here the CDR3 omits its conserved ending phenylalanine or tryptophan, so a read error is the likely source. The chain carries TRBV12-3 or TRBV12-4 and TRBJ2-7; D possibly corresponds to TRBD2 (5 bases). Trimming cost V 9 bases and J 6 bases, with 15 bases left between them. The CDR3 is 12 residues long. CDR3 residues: CASSTRGPEQYY. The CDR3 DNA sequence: TGTGCCAGTAGCACTCGGGGTCCCGAGCAGTACTAC.

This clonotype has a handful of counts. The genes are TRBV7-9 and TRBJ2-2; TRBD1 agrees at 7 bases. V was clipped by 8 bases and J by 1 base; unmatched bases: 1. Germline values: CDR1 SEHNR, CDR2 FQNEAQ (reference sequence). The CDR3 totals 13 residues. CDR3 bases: TGTGCCAGCGACAGGGTGAACACCGGGGAGCTGTTTTTT. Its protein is CASDRVNTGELFF. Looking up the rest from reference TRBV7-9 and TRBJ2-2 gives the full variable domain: DTGVSQNPRHKITKRGQNVTFRCDPISEHNRLYWYRQTLGQGPEFLTYFQNEAQLEKSRLLSDRFSAERPKGSFSTLEIQRTEQGDSAMYLCASDRVNTGELFFGEGSRLTVL.

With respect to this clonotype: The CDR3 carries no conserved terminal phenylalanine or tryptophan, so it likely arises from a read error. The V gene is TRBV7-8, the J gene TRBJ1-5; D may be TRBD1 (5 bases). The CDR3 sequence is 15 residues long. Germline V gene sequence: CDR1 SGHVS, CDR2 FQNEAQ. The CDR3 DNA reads TGTGCCAGCAGCTTAGTGATTGGGGGGAATCATCCCCAGCATTTG. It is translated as CASSLVIGGNHPQHL.

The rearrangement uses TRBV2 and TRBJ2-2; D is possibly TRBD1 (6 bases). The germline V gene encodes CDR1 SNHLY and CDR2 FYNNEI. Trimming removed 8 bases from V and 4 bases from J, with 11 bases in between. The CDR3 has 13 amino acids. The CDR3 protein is CASGRGFTGELFF. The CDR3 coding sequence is TGTGCCAGCGGCAGGGGCTTCACCGGGGAGCTGTTTTTT. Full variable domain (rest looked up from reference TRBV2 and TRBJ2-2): EPEVTQTPSHQVTQMGQEVILRCVPISNHLYFYWYRQILGQKVEFLVSFYNNEISEKSEIFDDQFSVERPDGSNFTLKIRSTKLEDSAMYFCASGRGFTGELFFGEGSRLTVL.

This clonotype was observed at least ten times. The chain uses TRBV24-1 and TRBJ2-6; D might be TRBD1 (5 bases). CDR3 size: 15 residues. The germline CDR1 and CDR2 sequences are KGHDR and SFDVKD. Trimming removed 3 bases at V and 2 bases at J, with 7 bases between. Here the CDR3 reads CATSDARAGANVLTF. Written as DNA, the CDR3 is TGTGCCACCAGTGATGCCAGGGCTGGGGCCAACGTCCTGACTTTC.

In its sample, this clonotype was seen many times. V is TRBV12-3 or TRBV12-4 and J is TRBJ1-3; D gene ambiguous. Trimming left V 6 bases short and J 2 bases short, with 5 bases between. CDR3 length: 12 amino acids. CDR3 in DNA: TGTGCCAGCAGGCCAGCTGGAAACACCATATATTTT. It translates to CASRPAGNTIYF.

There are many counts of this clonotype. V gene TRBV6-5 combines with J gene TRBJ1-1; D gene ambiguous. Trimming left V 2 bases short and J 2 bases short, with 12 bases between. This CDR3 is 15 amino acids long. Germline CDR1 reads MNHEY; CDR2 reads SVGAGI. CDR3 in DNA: TGTGCCAGCAGTTACCGTCATGGGTATAACACTGAAGCTTTCTTT. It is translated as CASSYRHGYNTEAFF.

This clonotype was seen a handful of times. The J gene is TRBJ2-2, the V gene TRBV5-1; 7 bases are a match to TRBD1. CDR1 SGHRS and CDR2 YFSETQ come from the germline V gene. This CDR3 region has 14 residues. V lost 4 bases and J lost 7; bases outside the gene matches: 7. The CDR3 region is CASSKRGGIGELFF. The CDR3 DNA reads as TGCGCCAGCAGCAAGCGAGGGGGCATCGGGGAGCTGTTTTTT.